This is a list of T cell receptor beta chains from one sample in a study of T cell repertoires in ileal Crohn's disease. Produced via immunoSEQ multiplex PCR; TCRdb's table is partial and in-frame only. The data contain 9,000 to 13,000 clones, about four fifths of them singletons. The sample comprised ileal tissue. These receptors all stem from an adult with Crohn's disease. Both conserved end residues are part of each CDR3. Fields, in order: D gene, V gene, J gene, clone size, CDR3 DNA, CDR3 protein. The D gene is left open where the match is weak. Clone size is not always given. Where it is, it says once, few, many or a class for expanded clones.

>TRBD2|TRBV5-6|TRBJ2-1|NA
TGTGCCAGCAGCCGATCACCGGGACTAGCGGGTAAGAATGAGCAGTTCTTC
CASSRSPGLAGKNEQFF
>NA|TRBV11-2|TRBJ1-2|NA
TGTGCCAGCAGCTTAGATCGGGGGAATGGCTACACCTTC
CASSLDRGNGYTF
>TRBD1|TRBV6-5|TRBJ1-1|few
TGTGCCAGCAGTTACGGGACAGGGTACTCCACTGAAGCTTTCTTT
CASSYGTGYSTEAFF
>NA|TRBV5-4|TRBJ2-7|NA
TGTGCCAGCAGCTTGTCCGCCGGCGTCCGGTGGGGGCGCTTCTCGCACTTC
CASSLSAGVRWGRFSHF
>NA|TRBV15|TRBJ1-2|once
TGTGCCACCAGCACCCCTAGGCCCCTGCAGGGGCCCTACTATGGCTACACCTTC
CATSTPRPLQGPYYGYTF
>NA|TRBV9|TRBJ1-2|NA
TGTGCCAGCAGCGCGACTGGACAGACCGCTAACTATGGCTACACCTTC
CASSATGQTANYGYTF
>NA|TRBV9|TRBJ2-7|NA
TGTGCCAGCAGCGTAGGTCCAGGGGCGTCCTACGAGCAGTACTTC
CASSVGPGASYEQYF
>TRBD1|TRBV18|TRBJ1-2|NA
TGTGCCAGCTCACCCCTGGACAGGGGGTCCTATGGCTACACCTTC
CASSPLDRGSYGYTF
>NA|TRBV6-1|TRBJ2-7|NA
TGTGCCAGCAGGGGCACAGCCTACGAGCAGTACTTC
CASRGTAYEQYF
>NA|TRBV6-5|TRBJ2-2|NA
TGTGCCAGCAGTCCCATGGGGGCTTACACCGGGGAGCTGTTTTTT
CASSPMGAYTGELFF
>TRBD1|TRBV5-1|TRBJ2-2|NA
TGCGCCAGCAGCTTCTTTCAGGGGGAGAACACCGGGGAGCTGTTTTTT
CASSFFQGENTGELFF
>TRBD1|TRBV6-5|TRBJ2-5|NA
TGTGCCAGCAGCCCGGGACAGGGGGGAGGAGAGACCCAGTACTTC
CASSPGQGGGETQYF
>NA|TRBV6-5|TRBJ1-4|NA
TGTGCCAGCAGTTACTCCCACCGGGGGGGGGCTGAAAAACTGTTTTTT
CASSYSHRGGAEKLFF
>TRBD2|TRBV4-2|TRBJ2-5|NA
TGTGCCAGCAGCCAGGGACTAGCGGGGGGGCAAGAGACCCAGTACTTC
CASSQGLAGGQETQYF
>TRBD2|TRBV19|TRBJ2-3|NA
TGTGCCAGTAGTATGCTTGCGGGGGAGGGCACAGATACGCAGTATTTT
CASSMLAGEGTDTQYF
>TRBD1|TRBV7-4|TRBJ1-6|NA
TGTGCCAGCAGCTCAGGATTATTTGGGACAGGGCGGATAAAGGATAATTCACCCCTCCACTTT
CASSSGLFGTGRIKDNSPLHF
>NA|TRBV20-1|TRBJ1-2|NA
TGCAGTGCTAGACATAGCGGAGGCTACACCTTC
CSARHSGGYTF
>NA|TRBV7-3|TRBJ1-2|NA
TGTGCCAGCAGCCGGACTGTATATGGCTACACCTTC
CASSRTVYGYTF
>TRBD1|TRBV4-1|TRBJ2-1|NA
TGCGCCAGCAGCCAAGAAGGCGCAGGGGGTTACAATGAGCAGTTCTTC
CASSQEGAGGYNEQFF
>TRBD1|TRBV5-4|TRBJ2-2|NA
TGTGCCAGCAGCACCCGACAGGGGAGCATGGGCGGGGAGCTGTTTTTT
CASSTRQGSMGGELFF
>NA|TRBV20-1|TRBJ2-1|few
TGCAGTGCTCGTAGGGGGACACAGATGTTCTTC
CSARRGTQMFF
>NA|TRBV5-1|TRBJ1-5|NA
TGCGCCAGCAGCTCGGATCAGGGTCAGCCCCAGCATTTT
CASSSDQGQPQHF
>NA|TRBV4-2|TRBJ2-1|NA
TGTGCCAGCAGCCAAGACAGGGACAATGAGCAGTTCTTC
CASSQDRDNEQFF
>NA|TRBV7-9|TRBJ1-1|NA
TGTGCCAGCAGCTCTCTCGCCGGTGAAGCTTTCTTT
CASSSLAGEAFF
>NA|TRBV5-1|TRBJ2-5|NA
TGCGCCAGCAGCATCCTATATCAAGAGACCCAGTACTTC
CASSILYQETQYF
>NA|TRBV7-2|TRBJ2-7|NA
TGTGCCAGCAGCTCGCTTCCCGCGGGGAGTGGCAACGAGCAGTACTTC
CASSSLPAGSGNEQYF
>TRBD1|TRBV7-9|TRBJ1-2|once
TGTGCCAGCAGCTTGGGGACAGGGGAAAACTATGGCTACACCTTC
CASSLGTGENYGYTF
>TRBD1|TRBV11-2|TRBJ1-3|few
TGTGCCAGCAGCTTAGCAGGGGGCACTATTACTGGGAACACCATATATTTT
CASSLAGGTITGNTIYF
>NA|TRBV12-5|TRBJ2-6|NA
TGTGCTAGTGGTTTGCCGACCGCCGGCGGAGGGGCCAACGTCCTGACTTTC
CASGLPTAGGGANVLTF
>TRBD1|TRBV2|TRBJ1-6|few
TGTGCCAGCAGAGACTTCCGGGACAGGGGTTCACCCCTCCACTTT
CASRDFRDRGSPLHF
>TRBD1|TRBV29-1|TRBJ1-1|few
TGCAGCGGCGACAGGGACCGCACTGAAGCTTTCTTT
CSGDRDRTEAFF
>NA|TRBV6-1|TRBJ1-2|NA
TGTGCCAGCAGACACAGGGTCGGCCATGGCTACACCTTC
CASRHRVGHGYTF
>TRBD1|TRBV5-1|TRBJ1-1|NA
TGCGCCAGCAGCTTGGAGACAGGGGGCTCCATGAACACTGAAGCTTTCTTT
CASSLETGGSMNTEAFF
>TRBD1|TRBV28|TRBJ2-6|NA
TGTGCCAGCAGTTTATTCCCGTCTGTCAGGGGGCATGGGGCCAACGTCCTGACTTTC
CASSLFPSVRGHGANVLTF
>NA|TRBV5-6|TRBJ1-5|NA
TGTGCCAGCAGCAGACGGGGGAGCAATCAGCCCCAGCATTTT
CASSRRGSNQPQHF
>TRBD1|TRBV5-8|TRBJ1-4|NA
TGTGCCAGCAGCCCATCGGACAGGGATCCAGAAAAACTGTTTTTT
CASSPSDRDPEKLFF
>NA|TRBV19|TRBJ1-1|NA
TGTGCCAGTAGCGTGACAGTGAACACTGAAGCTTTCTTT
CASSVTVNTEAFF
>NA|TRBV30|TRBJ2-7|NA
TGTGCCTGGAGTTGGAAGGGCAGGGCGGCCTCCCGCGAGCAGTACTTC
CAWSWKGRAASREQYF
>NA|TRBV6-5|TRBJ1-1|NA
TGTGCCAGCAGCTCAGCCCGGGGCACTGAAGCTTTCTTT
CASSSARGTEAFF
>TRBD2|TRBV10-3|TRBJ2-7|NA
TGTGCCATCAGTGACCCGGGACTAGCGGGGGGATTAAGCTCCTACGAGCAGTACTTC
CAISDPGLAGGLSSYEQYF
>NA|TRBV30|TRBJ1-1|NA
TGTGCCTGGAGTGTCCGCAGGGTCGGTATGAACACTGAAGCTTTCTTT
CAWSVRRVGMNTEAFF